A selection of T cell receptor beta chains follows, all from one sample in a study of Tregs in tolerant kidney transplant recipients. The table came from immunoSEQ multiplex PCR; TCRdb's copy has only in-frame clones and leaves some out. This table holds about 66,000 clones, roughly 92% found once. The sample here was CD8+ T cells from blood, taken before the transplant. These receptors all come from a human donor who received a combined kidney and bone marrow transplant. The CDR3 runs from the conserved cysteine through the conserved F or W. The order of the fields is clone size, D gene, J gene, V gene, CDR3 DNA, CDR3 protein. D genes are given only for firm matches. Only part of the rows carry a size: once, few, many, or a class if the clone is expanded.

-,-,TRBJ1-5,TRBV19,TGTGCCAGTAGTATAGTTACAGGGAATCAGCCCCAGCATTTT,CASSIVTGNQPQHF
-,-,TRBJ2-1,TRBV9,TGTGCCAGCAGCGTAGCTACGGCGGAACCAAGGAATGAGCAGTTCTTC,CASSVATAEPRNEQFF
-,-,TRBJ2-1,TRBV2,TGTGCCAGCAGTTCAGGGAACAATGAGCAGTTCTTC,CASSSGNNEQFF
-,-,TRBJ1-5,TRBV7-9,TGTGCCAGCAGCTTAGGAGGGCAGCCCCAGCATTTT,CASSLGGQPQHF
-,-,TRBJ1-5,TRBV28,TGTGCCAGCAGTTTAGGCCACAATCAGCCCCAGCATTTT,CASSLGHNQPQHF
-,-,TRBJ1-6,TRBV9,TGTGCCAGCAGCGTAGATGGGGATGGGGCCTCACCCCTCCACTTT,CASSVDGDGASPLHF
once,-,TRBJ2-2,TRBV5-4,TGTGCCAGCAGCTTGGCGGTGGCGGGAAGAACCGGGGAGCTGTTTTTT,CASSLAVAGRTGELFF
-,TRBD2,TRBJ2-3,TRBV7-6,TGTGCCAGCAGCTTATATAGCGGGAGCGCAGATACGCAGTATTTT,CASSLYSGSADTQYF
-,-,TRBJ1-2,TRBV7-9,TGTGCCAGCAGCTCCACGGACAGCGATGGCTACACCTTC,CASSSTDSDGYTF
-,TRBD1,TRBJ1-4,TRBV9,TGTGCCAGCAGCCCAGGACAGGGACGAAAACTGTTTTTT,CASSPGQGRKLFF
-,-,TRBJ2-7,TRBV5-6,TGTGCCAGCAGCTTTGGTGGGGGCCACGAGCAGTACTTC,CASSFGGGHEQYF
-,-,TRBJ2-7,TRBV14,TGTGCCAGCAGCTCAGTCGGGGACGAGCAGTACTTC,CASSSVGDEQYF
-,TRBD1,TRBJ1-1,TRBV9,TGTGCCAGCAGCGTAGCTTCGGTCAGGGGGCGGAACACTGAAGCTTTCTTT,CASSVASVRGRNTEAFF
-,-,TRBJ2-1,TRBV25-1,TGTGCCAGTTCAAAAATAGGGGGGGGCGAGCAGTTCTTC,CASSKIGGGEQFF
once,-,TRBJ1-6,TRBV30,TGTGCCTGGAGCCCAGGCCAGGGGCCTTCACCCCTCCACTTT,CAWSPGQGPSPLHF
-,-,TRBJ2-5,TRBV5-6,TGTGCCAGCAGCTTGGCTCCGGGACTTCAAGAGACCCAGTACTTC,CASSLAPGLQETQYF
-,TRBD2,TRBJ2-1,TRBV16,TGTGCCAGCAGCCAAAGGACTAGCGGGCCCCAGAGTAATGAGCAGTTCTTC,CASSQRTSGPQSNEQFF
-,TRBD2,TRBJ2-2,TRBV5-6,TGTGCCAGCAGCCCTGGGACTAGCGGGAGGGTGCTCGGCACCGGGGAGCTGTTTTTT,CASSPGTSGRVLGTGELFF
-,-,TRBJ1-2,TRBV6-5,TGTGCCAGCAGTTATGAAAGCAACTATGGCTACACCTTC,CASSYESNYGYTF
-,TRBD1,TRBJ2-7,TRBV4-1,TGCGCCAGCAGCCAAGGACGGGACAGTCTATACGAGCAGTACTTC,CASSQGRDSLYEQYF
-,TRBD1,TRBJ2-1,TRBV29-1,TGCAGCGTCATCCTCGGGGACAGGGGTTACAATGAGCAGTTCTTC,CSVILGDRGYNEQFF
-,-,TRBJ1-1,TRBV5-1,TGCGCCAGCAGCTTTGGGGGGTCCGTTTACGCTGAAGCTTTCTTT,CASSFGGSVYAEAFF
-,TRBD2,TRBJ2-3,TRBV6-4,TGTGCCAGCAGTGACCAGGCTAGCGGGGGGACAGATACGCAGTATTTT,CASSDQASGGTDTQYF
-,-,TRBJ2-7,TRBV7-9,TGTGCCAGCAGCTTAGTTGAGTACGAGCAGTACTTC,CASSLVEYEQYF
-,TRBD1,TRBJ2-3,TRBV5-1,TGCGCCAGCAGCTTCGGGACAGGGGTGACAGATACGCAGTATTTT,CASSFGTGVTDTQYF
-,-,TRBJ2-5,TRBV10-3,TGTGCCATCAATGTGGAGATCGGGGAGACCCAGTACTTC,CAINVEIGETQYF
-,TRBD1,TRBJ2-2,TRBV7-7,TGTGCCAGCAGCCCCCGGGACAGGGGAGACGGGGAGCTGTTTTTT,CASSPRDRGDGELFF
-,TRBD2,TRBJ2-2,TRBV13,TGTGCCAGCAGCACACCTACTAGCGAGAACACCGGGGAGCTGTTTTTT,CASSTPTSENTGELFF
-,TRBD1,TRBJ1-5,TRBV18,TGTGCCAGCTCAAAACTTCCGGGACAGTCTAATCAGCCCCAGCATTTT,CASSKLPGQSNQPQHF
-,TRBD1,TRBJ2-1,TRBV19,TGTGCCAGTAGTCCGGGACAGGGCCTTGATGAGCAGTTCTTC,CASSPGQGLDEQFF
-,-,TRBJ2-2,TRBV27,TGTGCCAGCAGTTTATTATTGGCAGGGTACACCGGGGAGCTGTTTTTT,CASSLLLAGYTGELFF
-,-,TRBJ2-6,TRBV27,TGTGCCAGCAGTTTATTATTCTCTGGGGCCAACGTCCTGACTTTC,CASSLLFSGANVLTF
-,TRBD1,TRBJ2-7,TRBV11-2,TGTGCCAGCAGCTTGGGACAGGGAGTCTACGAGCAGTACTTC,CASSLGQGVYEQYF
-,TRBD2,TRBJ2-1,TRBV27,TGTGCCAGCAGTTTAGCGGGAGGTTTCAATGAGCAGTTCTTC,CASSLAGGFNEQFF
-,-,TRBJ1-3,TRBV7-6,TGTGCCAGCAGCTTAGTAGGGGGCTCTGGAAACACCATATATTTT,CASSLVGGSGNTIYF
once,TRBD2,TRBJ2-2,TRBV5-6,TGTGCCAGCAGCTTGCCCCGGGCGGGGGTAAACACCGGGGAGCTGTTTTTT,CASSLPRAGVNTGELFF
-,-,TRBJ2-7,TRBV5-1,TGCGCCAGCAGCTTGGTAGGGGGCGAGCAGTACTTC,CASSLVGGEQYF
-,TRBD2,TRBJ2-7,TRBV27,TGTGCCTGCCGCGCGGCGGGAGGGCCTGGCGAGCAGTACTTC,CACRAAGGPGEQYF
once,-,TRBJ2-4,TRBV28,TGTGCCAGCAGTCTTCCTGCACAGGCACCCAAAAACATTCAGTACTTC,CASSLPAQAPKNIQYF
-,-,TRBJ2-1,TRBV6-5,TGTGCCAGCAGTTACTCTATCGGCGAGGCCTACAATGAGCAGTTCTTC,CASSYSIGEAYNEQFF
-,-,TRBJ2-7,TRBV9,TGTGCCAGCAGCGTAGACAGCGGGTCGACCTACGAGCAGTACTTC,CASSVDSGSTYEQYF
-,TRBD2,TRBJ2-3,TRBV27,TGTGCCAGCAGTTACGACAGCGGGGGTGTCACGCAGTATTTT,CASSYDSGGVTQYF
-,TRBD1,TRBJ1-1,TRBV4-1,TGCGCCAGCAGCCAGGGACAGGGGGCCACTGAAGCTTTCTTT,CASSQGQGATEAFF
-,-,TRBJ2-5,TRBV28,TGTGCCAGCAGTTTACCGCCGGTGGGGCTGGGAGGCCAAGAGACCCAGTACTTC,CASSLPPVGLGGQETQYF
-,TRBD1,TRBJ1-2,TRBV7-9,TGTGCCAGCAGCTTAGCCCTGGGACAGAACTATGGCTACACCTTC,CASSLALGQNYGYTF
-,-,TRBJ2-1,TRBV6-1,TGTGCCAGCAGTGTGCGTGAGCAGTTCTTC,CASSVREQFF
-,TRBD1,TRBJ2-5,TRBV4-3,TGCGCCAGCAGCCAAGACCTCGACAGGGGGTCTTTCTCGAGCGAGACCCAGTACTTC,CASSQDLDRGSFSSETQYF
-,TRBD2,TRBJ2-7,TRBV18,TGTGCCAGCTCACCAACTAGCGGGGTCTACGAGCAGTACTTC,CASSPTSGVYEQYF
once,-,TRBJ1-1,TRBV14,TGTGCCAGCAGCCAAGGCCCCTATGAAGGGGCTTTTGAAGCTTTCTTT,CASSQGPYEGAFEAFF
-,-,TRBJ2-1,TRBV5-8,TGTGCCAGCAGTTCAGGGGTTAGTGGCTCCTACAATGAGCAGTTCTTC,CASSSGVSGSYNEQFF